Listed here are 28 T cell receptor beta chains from one sample, sequenced in a study of radiotherapy plus CTLA-4 blockade in lung cancer. Repertoires were generated with immunoSEQ multiplex PCR, while TCRdb's copy carries only in-frame clones and drops some. Here the sample spans fewer than 100,000 clones, under 80% being singletons. The starting material was peripheral blood, obtained from a patient treated with radiotherapy plus ipilimumab. The origin of the receptors is a human donor with non-small cell lung cancer whose response to radiotherapy plus ipilimumab could not be evaluated. Some clones in this sample may be carry-over from other donors' samples.

The chain joins TRBV28 to TRBJ1-1; TRBD1 matches at 7 bases. This CDR3 comprises 14 residues. The germline CDR1 and CDR2 sequences are MDHEN and SYDVKM. V lost 5 bases and J lost 3; bases outside the gene matches: 6. CDR3 coding DNA: TGTGCCAGCAGTCCTGGACAGGTCTACACTGAAGCTTTCTTT. Protein product: CASSPGQVYTEAFF.

The chain uses TRBV4-2 and TRBJ2-5, with 8 nucleotides matching TRBD1. The CDR3 consists of 16 residues. V lost 0 bases to trimming and J lost 4 bases; unmatched junction nucleotides: 7. Germline values: CDR1 LGHNA, CDR2 YNFKEQ. Here the CDR3 DNA reads TGTGCCAGCAGCCAAGATGTAGCCAGGGGGCGAGAGACCCAGTACTTC. Protein sequence: CASSQDVARGRETQYF.

The chain uses TRBV7-2 and TRBJ1-3; perhaps TRBD1 as D (6 bases). V lost 5 bases to trimming and J lost 1 base, with 9 bases between them. The CDR3 totals 14 residues. Germline V gene lookup returns CDR1 SGHTA and CDR2 FQGNSA. In DNA form, the CDR3 reads TGTGCCAGCAGCACAACAGGGTCTGGAAACACCATATATTTT. It specifies CASSTTGSGNTIYF.

CDR3 in DNA: TGTGCCAGCAGGCTATCTATACAGGGGTATTCACCCCTCCACTTT. It yields the protein CASRLSIQGYSPLHF. The rearrangement links TRBV6-5 to TRBJ1-6, with 7 bases aligning to TRBD1. With 6 bases clipped from V and 8 bases from J, the junction kept 10 bases outside the gene matches. This CDR3 is built from 15 residues. CDR1 MNHEY and CDR2 SVGAGI come from the germline V gene.

This clone was seen once. This chain uses TRBV18 with TRBJ2-5, with D possibly TRBD2 on 6 matching bases. This CDR3 comprises 14 residues. Germline V lookup: CDR1 KGHSH, CDR2 LQKENI. The ends were cut back, 3 bases at V and 5 bases at J, with 13 bases in the middle. The CDR3 coding sequence is TGTGCCAGCTCACCGGAGGGTCGAGGGGAGACCCAGTACTTC. This codes for CASSPEGRGETQYF.

The chain recombines TRBV7-2 with TRBJ2-7; D is perhaps TRBD2 (6 bases). Germline V CDR1 and CDR2: SGHTA, FQGNSA. V was pared by 4 bases and J by 5 bases, with 15 bases between. The CDR3 spans 14 residues. CDR3 sequence: CASSSRDSTDEQYF. DNA of the CDR3: TGTGCCAGCAGCTCCCGGGACTCTACCGACGAGCAGTACTTC.

The chain carries TRBV4-2 and TRBJ1-2; D gene unclear. Germline values: CDR1 LGHNA, CDR2 YNFKEQ. V was shortened by 1 base and J by 1 base, with 13 bases between the two germline ends. CDR3 length equals 16 residues. The CDR3 nucleotides read TGTGCCAGCAGCCAAGGAAGGAGGGAGGGTAACTATGGCTACACCTTC. Translated: CASSQGRREGNYGYTF.

The chain uses TRBV2 and TRBJ2-5; 8 positions match TRBD1. The V gene end was trimmed by 7 bases and the J gene end by 2 bases; junction bases not matched to a gene: 9. Germline V gene sequence: CDR1 SNHLY, CDR2 FYNNEI. The CDR3 is 15 amino acids. In nucleotides, the CDR3 is TGTGCCAGCACCGGGACAGGAATGGGACAAGAGACCCAGTACTTC. The encoded protein is CASTGTGMGQETQYF.

CDR3 coding DNA: TGTGCCAGCAGCCCCCTTTCCGGGGATGGCTACACCTTC. Protein sequence: CASSPLSGDGYTF. This chain connects TRBV4-2 to TRBJ1-2, with D uncertain. CDR3 length: 13 amino acids. The ends were cut back, 4 bases at V and 6 bases at J, with 12 bases in the middle. Per germline, CDR1 LGHNA and CDR2 YNFKEQ.

The gene calls are TRBV29-1 and TRBJ1-1, with 7 bases identical to TRBD1. The CDR3 loop spans 11 amino acids. Germline V lookup: CDR1 SQVTM, CDR2 ANQGSEA. V lost 2 bases to trimming and J lost 12 bases; unmatched junction nucleotides: 6. As DNA, the CDR3 is TGCAGCGTTGAAAAGCAGGGGGTGTCTTTCTTT. This sequence encodes CSVEKQGVSFF.

V is TRBV28 and J is TRBJ2-3, with D perhaps TRBD1 (7 bases). V lost 6 bases and J lost 5, with 18 bases in between. This CDR3 region has 15 residues. Germline-derived CDR1 and CDR2 are MDHEN and SYDVKM. CDR3 region: CASSPGTVGGDTQYF. In DNA form, the CDR3 reads TGTGCCAGCAGCCCGGGGACAGTCGGGGGAGATACGCAGTATTTT.

The chain joins TRBV28 to TRBJ1-5; 8 nucleotides match TRBD1. Germline values: CDR1 MDHEN, CDR2 SYDVKM. V lost 5 bases to trimming and J lost 7 bases; unmatched junction nucleotides: 13. This CDR3 spans 16 amino acids. CDR3 region: CASSGSGQAGRQPQHF. CDR3 bases: TGTGCCAGCAGTGGCTCGGGACAGGCCGGACGCCAGCCCCAGCATTTT. The whole variable domain, remainder taken from reference TRBV28 and TRBJ1-5, is DVKVTQSSRYLVKRTGEKVFLECVQDMDHENMFWYRQDPGLGLRLIYFSYDVKMKEKGDIPEGYSVSREKKERFSLILESASTNQTSMYLCASSGSGQAGRQPQHFGDGTRLSIL.

This chain connects TRBV7-2 to TRBJ2-2; D unclear. Germline loops: CDR1 SGHTA, CDR2 FQGNSA. The V end lost 6 bases, the J end lost 8 bases, and 19 bases lay between the germline ends. This CDR3 spans 15 amino acids. CDR3 coding DNA: TGTGCCAGCAGTCCTAACCCGCGCCAAGAGGGGGAGCTGTTTTTT. It yields the protein CASSPNPRQEGELFF.

The V call is TRBV6-1, the J call TRBJ2-3; no reliable D call. V gave up 6 bases and J gave up 6 bases, with 10 bases separating them. Germline lookup yields CDR1 MNHNS and CDR2 SASEGT. The CDR3 totals 12 residues. CDR3 protein: CASRIFRDTQYF. The CDR3 nucleotides are TGTGCCAGCAGGATATTCCGGGATACGCAGTATTTT.

The chain couples TRBV6-1 to TRBJ2-1; 10 nucleotides match TRBD1. The V gene end was trimmed by 1 base and the J gene end by 10 bases; junction bases not matched to a gene: 7. Germline loops: CDR1 MNHNS, CDR2 SASEGT. The CDR3 covers 15 residues. The CDR3 protein is CASSEGVGTGEEQFF. DNA for the CDR3: TGTGCCAGCAGTGAAGGCGTGGGGACAGGGGAAGAGCAGTTCTTC.

The chain uses TRBV25-1 and TRBJ2-3; 9 bases are a match to TRBD2. The trim removed 6 bases at V and 7 bases at J, leaving 11 bases unmatched. This CDR3 is built from 15 residues. The germline CDR1 and CDR2 sequences are MGHDK and SYGVNS. CDR3 DNA sequence: TGTGCCAGCAGCCAGTCGGGGCTAGCGGGGTATACGCAGTATTTT. As protein: CASSQSGLAGYTQYF.

The V call is TRBV5-1, the J call TRBJ1-4; weak D call: TRBD1 (6 bases). The CDR3 extends over 15 amino acids. The V gene's germline CDR1 is SGHRS and CDR2 YFSETQ. Deletions cut 0 bases from V and 8 bases from J, with 14 bases between. The DNA of the CDR3 is TGCGCCAGCAGCTTGGCCTCCACAGGGAACGAAAAACTGTTTTTT. As protein: CASSLASTGNEKLFF.

This clone appeared once. The J gene is TRBJ1-1, the V gene TRBV28; D is ambiguous. Trimming pared 5 bases from V and 1 base from J, leaving 5 bases between. Germline V lookup: CDR1 MDHEN, CDR2 SYDVKM. CDR3 length equals 12 residues. The CDR3 DNA reads TGTGCCAGCAGTGCGGGGAACACTGAAGCTTTCTTT. Its protein product is CASSAGNTEAFF.

The chain recombines TRBV6-1 with TRBJ2-3; 8 nucleotides line up with TRBD2. Losses at the gene ends were 5 bases for V and 3 bases for J; bases not matched to a gene: 7. CDR3 length: 15 residues. CDR1 and CDR2 from the germline V gene are MNHNS and SASEGT. The CDR3 bases are TGTGCCAGCAGTCGGTCCGGGGGGGCGACAGATACGCAGTATTTT. It translates to CASSRSGGATDTQYF.

The genes are TRBV5-1 and TRBJ2-7, with D uncertain. CDR3 length: 12 amino acids. Trimming shortened V by 0 bases and J by 2 bases, and 3 bases separated the two germline ends. The germline V gene has CDR1 SGHRS and CDR2 YFSETQ. CDR3: CASSLGAYEQYF. The CDR3 bases are TGCGCCAGCAGCTTGGGAGCCTACGAGCAGTACTTC.

The rearrangement uses TRBV25-1 and TRBJ1-1; 8 bases match TRBD1. CDR3 length: 17 amino acids. Per the germline V gene, CDR1 is MGHDK and CDR2 is SYGVNS. V lost 7 bases to trimming and J lost 0 bases; unmatched junction nucleotides: 13. The CDR3 DNA reads as TGTGCCAGCATTCGAGTTCCGGACAGGGTCCTGAACACTGAAGCTTTCTTT. This gives the protein CASIRVPDRVLNTEAFF.

The CDR3 bases are TGTGCCAGCAGCTTAGCCGGGACATACGAGCAGTACTTC. This encodes CASSLAGTYEQYF. The chain carries TRBV7-9 and TRBJ2-7; possibly TRBD1 for D (6 bases). CDR1 SEHNR and CDR2 FQNEAQ come from the germline V gene (reference sequence). The CDR3 is 13 residues long. Deletions cut 0 bases from V and 4 bases from J, with 7 bases between. Drawing the rest from reference TRBV7-9 and TRBJ2-7, the complete variable domain is DTGVSQNPRHKITKRGQNVTFRCDPISEHNRLYWYRQTLGQGPEFLTYFQNEAQLEKSRLLSDRFSAERPKGSFSTLEIQRTEQGDSAMYLCASSLAGTYEQYFGPGTRLTVT.

The J gene is TRBJ1-6, the V gene TRBV10-3, with D possibly matching TRBD1 (6 bases). The CDR3 spans 16 residues. Trimming cost V 6 bases and J 1 base, with 13 bases left between them. Germline CDR1 reads ENHRY; CDR2 reads SYGVKD. In DNA, the CDR3 is TGTGCCATCAGGGACAGTCTAGGTTCCTATAATTCACCCCTCCACTTT. Its protein product is CAIRDSLGSYNSPLHF.

As DNA, the CDR3 is TGTGCCAGCAGCTTCGGGACTAGCACAGATACGCAGTATTTT. This sequence encodes CASSFGTSTDTQYF. The chain combines TRBV5-4 with TRBJ2-3; D is possibly TRBD2 (6 bases). CDR1 is SGHNT and CDR2 is YYREEE in the germline V gene (reference sequence). The CDR3 contains 14 residues. V gave up 2 bases and J gave up 0 bases, with 7 bases separating them. The whole variable domain, remainder taken from reference TRBV5-4 and TRBJ2-3, is ETGVTQSPTHLIKTRGQQVTLRCSSQSGHNTVSWYQQALGQGPQFIFQYYREEENGRGNFPPRFSGLQFPNYSSELNVNALELDDSALYLCASSFGTSTDTQYFGPGTRLTVL.

In this sample, this clone turned up a few times. This sequence joins TRBV7-8 and TRBJ1-4; TRBD1 might be the D (6 bases). CDR3 length: 14 residues. Trimming stripped 5 bases from V and 8 bases from J, with 15 bases between. Germline loops: CDR1 SGHVS, CDR2 FQNEAQ. CDR3 in amino acids: CASSQDSWGEKLFF. CDR3 nucleotides: TGTGCCAGCAGCCAGGACAGCTGGGGAGAAAAACTGTTTTTT.

This clone has just one count. The rearrangement links TRBV5-4 to TRBJ2-5, with 10 nucleotides matching TRBD2. The assigned J gene may be wrong: the sequence end matches TRBJ2-7 better. Germline CDR1 and CDR2: SGHNT and YYREEE (reference sequence). The CDR3 is 15 amino acids. CDR3 DNA sequence: TGTGCCAGCAGCCCCCGGGAGCGGGGGGGATACGAGCAGTACTTC. Translated, it gives CASSPRERGGYEQYF.

The chain is built from TRBV4-3 and TRBJ2-2; perhaps TRBD1 as D (6 bases). This CDR3 has 16 amino acids. CDR1 is LGHNA and CDR2 is YSLEER in the germline V gene. V lost 4 bases and J 6 bases, leaving 18 bases between the germline ends. This CDR3 is CASSRRADRSPGELFF. CDR3 DNA: TGCGCCAGCAGCCGTAGAGCGGACAGAAGCCCCGGGGAGCTGTTTTTT.

V and J are TRBV2 and TRBJ2-2; TRBD1 agrees at 11 bases. This CDR3 is 16 amino acids long. Germline lookup yields CDR1 SNHLY and CDR2 FYNNEI. After removal of 6 bases from V and 3 bases from J, the junction contained 6 bases not matched to a gene. In DNA, the CDR3 is TGTGCCAGCAGGGTGGGACAGGGGGGAGACACCGGGGAGCTGTTTTTT. It yields the protein CASRVGQGGDTGELFF.